Below, one T cell receptor beta chain is given with its context. The data belong to a study of blood T cell repertoires in COVID-19. For the study at large: The origin of the acute and convalescent COVID-19 samples was the United States, Italy and Spain. T cells, B-cell-depleted T cells, or PBMCs provided the cDNA or gDNA that served as material.

Germline values: CDR1 SEHNR, CDR2 FQNEAQ (reference sequence). CDR3 length equals 14 residues. V lost 5 bases and J lost 1, with 11 bases in between. Per the original methods: The assay estimated nucleated cells by amplifying reference gene primers. Repertoires were generated with immunoSEQ multiplex PCR, while TCRdb's copy carries only in-frame clones and drops some. Clonal size and the V and J genes are those of that table, whereas D and trimming came from the DNA. Here the sample spans roughly 170,000 clones, around 87% being singletons. This clonotype was sampled from a man aged 40-49 years with active or convalescent COVID-19. The sample was peripheral blood. The rearrangement uses TRBV7-9 and TRBJ1-2; D perhaps matches TRBD1 (5 bases). CDR3 nucleotide sequence: TGTGCCAGCAGCCAAATCAGGGTTAACTATGGCTACACCTTC. Protein product: CASSQIRVNYGYTF.